One TCR beta chain is described in this entry. These data are taken from a study of blood T cell repertoires in COVID-19. Turning to the study itself: PBMCs, B-cell-depleted T cells, or T cells provided the cDNA or gDNA that made up the material.

Repertoires were generated with immunoSEQ multiplex PCR, while TCRdb's copy carries only in-frame clones and drops some. The sample includes around 330,000 clones, approximately 90% seen only once; the top ten take approximately 9.4%. Either two negative PCRs, clearance, or symptom resolution qualified Cohort 3 donors as recovered. Germline-derived CDR1 and CDR2 are LGHNA and YSLEER. Trimming took 0 bases from V and 3 from J, leaving 12 bases between them. The CDR3 runs 16 residues. The chain recombines TRBV4-3 with TRBJ2-1, with D possibly matching TRBD2 (5 bases). This clonotype was obtained from a woman aged 40 to 49 who had recovered from COVID-19. The sample consisted of PBMCs or T cells enriched from blood (not recorded which). This chain's CDR3 is CASSQEGADVYNEQFF. In DNA form, the CDR3 reads TGCGCCAGCAGCCAAGAGGGAGCGGATGTCTACAATGAGCAGTTCTTC.